Below, 21 T cell receptor beta chains from the same sample are listed, as sequenced in a study of cytomegalovirus exposure and HLA in healthy donors. Repertoires were generated with immunoSEQ multiplex PCR, while TCRdb's copy carries only in-frame clones and drops some. The table has about 110,000 clones, roughly 90% seen once; the top ten hold roughly 2.1%. Sequences were obtained from PBMCs. The source is a woman between 18 and 30 years old in good health and CMV-seronegative.

This clone was recorded only once. This chain joins TRBV9 and TRBJ2-6, with 10 nucleotides matching TRBD2. The CDR3 length is 18 residues. From germline, CDR1 is SGDLS and CDR2 YYNGEE. The ends lost 2 bases at V and 0 bases at J; junction bases unmatched: 5. The CDR3, as DNA: TGTGCCAGCAGCGTCCTTAGCGGGAGGTCCTCTGGGGCCAACGTCCTGACTTTC. Protein: CASSVLSGRSSGANVLTF.

This chain uses TRBV28 with TRBJ1-5, with 9 positions matching TRBD1. With V trimmed by 3 bases and J by 4 bases, 7 bases remained unmatched. CDR3 length equals 16 residues. Germline V gene lookup returns CDR1 MDHEN and CDR2 SYDVKM. The CDR3 DNA reads as TGTGCCAGCAGTTTTCCTGGACAGGGGACGAATCAGCCCCAGCATTTT. It translates to CASSFPGQGTNQPQHF.

This clone was detected only once. The chain uses TRBV28 and TRBJ2-1; D is ambiguous. Germline V gene lookup returns CDR1 MDHEN and CDR2 SYDVKM. The CDR3 runs to 17 residues. The germline V and J ends were trimmed by 7 bases and 0 bases, with 19 bases remaining between them. The CDR3 DNA is TGTGCCAGCACCCCCATCCGTTTCCTTAGCTCCTACAATGAGCAGTTCTTC. Amino acid sequence: CASTPIRFLSSYNEQFF.

V and J are TRBV7-2 and TRBJ2-1; 11 positions match TRBD2. The germline V gene encodes CDR1 SGHTA and CDR2 FQGNSA. Trimming removed 1 base from V and 6 bases from J; junction bases left unmatched: 8. CDR3 length equals 17 residues. The CDR3 region has the DNA TGTGCCAGCAGCTTAGTAGGGGCTAGCGGGAGGCCCAATGAGCAGTTCTTC. Residues: CASSLVGASGRPNEQFF.

This clone was observed a handful of times. CDR3 DNA: TGTGCCAGCAGTCCGGACAGGGATCAGCCCCAGCATTTT. It specifies CASSPDRDQPQHF. The chain employs TRBV27 and TRBJ1-5; 8 bases match TRBD1. The CDR3 consists of 13 residues. J lost 5 bases, V lost 5 bases, and 2 bases had no gene match. In germline, CDR1 is MNHEY, CDR2 SMNVEV (reference sequence).

The J gene is TRBJ2-3, the V gene TRBV5-1, with D possibly TRBD2 on 6 matching bases. CDR1 is SGHRS, CDR2 YFSETQ, per germline. The V end was cut by 5 bases, the J end by 0 bases, with 10 bases between. The CDR3 is made up of 14 amino acids. As DNA, the CDR3 is TGCGCCAGCAGTGAGGAGGGAAGCACAGATACGCAGTATTTT. This codes for CASSEEGSTDTQYF.

The chain is built from TRBV27 and TRBJ2-5, with TRBD1 matching over 7 bases. With 5 bases clipped from V and 3 bases from J, the junction kept 12 bases outside the gene matches. Germline CDR1 reads MNHEY; CDR2 reads SMNVEV (reference sequence). The CDR3 extends over 16 amino acids. CDR3: CASSPRQGGPEETQYF. The CDR3 DNA follows: TGTGCCAGCAGTCCGCGACAGGGTGGTCCGGAAGAGACCCAGTACTTC.

The chain employs TRBV9 and TRBJ2-7; 8 bases fit TRBD1. The length of the CDR3 is 15 residues. Germline CDR1 SGDLS, CDR2 YYNGEE. Germline trimming cut 3 bases from V and 2 bases from J; bases unmatched to any gene: 7. The CDR3 nucleotides are TGTGCCAGCAGCGCAACCGGGACAGGCCCCTACGAGCAGTACTTC. Translating gives CASSATGTGPYEQYF.

The rearrangement links TRBV19 to TRBJ1-2; TRBD1 agrees at 7 bases. Germline CDR1 is LNHDA and CDR2 is SQIVND (reference sequence). J was trimmed by 8 bases and V by 6 bases; bases with no gene match: 15. CDR3 length equals 15 residues. The CDR3 reads CASSYYHPTGNGYTF. CDR3 nucleotides: TGTGCCAGTAGCTACTACCACCCGACAGGGAACGGCTACACCTTC.

The chain couples TRBV7-9 to TRBJ1-5; 7 nucleotides agree with TRBD1. The germline gives CDR1 SEHNR, CDR2 FQNEAQ (reference sequence). The CDR3 loop spans 15 amino acids. J lost 3 bases, V lost 3 bases, and 5 bases had no gene match. The CDR3 bases are TGTGCCAGCAGCTTCGGACAGGCCAACAATCAGCCCCAGCATTTT. Translated, it gives CASSFGQANNQPQHF.

The chain is built from TRBV6-5 and TRBJ2-5; maybe TRBD2 (5 bases). Germline lookup yields CDR1 MNHEY and CDR2 SVGAGI. V shed 7 bases and J shed 4 bases, with 19 bases lying between them. This CDR3 spans 15 amino acids. CDR3 nucleotide sequence: TGTGCCAGCACTAAGGGTGCTAGCTGGTTAGAGACCCAGTACTTC. Amino acids: CASTKGASWLETQYF.

This chain uses TRBV30 with TRBJ2-7, with 10 positions matching TRBD1. The junction had 18 bases not matched to a gene; V was cut back by 3 bases and J by 7 bases. CDR1 and CDR2 (germline): GTSNPN, SVGIG (reference sequence). There are 17 residues in the CDR3. The CDR3 is CAWSPRGTGDRVGEQYF. The CDR3 DNA is TGTGCCTGGAGCCCGAGGGGGACAGGGGATCGGGTGGGGGAGCAGTACTTC.

The chain employs TRBV5-6 and TRBJ2-7; weak D call: TRBD2 (6 bases). Trimming stripped 0 bases from V and 3 bases from J, with 10 bases between. The CDR3 runs to 14 residues. The germline gives CDR1 SGHDT, CDR2 YYEEEE. In nucleotides, the CDR3 is TGTGCCAGCAGCTTGGGGACTACAGACTACGAGCAGTACTTC. It yields the protein CASSLGTTDYEQYF.

The rearrangement links TRBV7-2 to TRBJ2-7, with a possible D match to TRBD2 (7 bases). The CDR3 covers 16 residues. The germline V gene has CDR1 SGHTA and CDR2 FQGNSA. V was trimmed by 5 bases and J by 0 bases, leaving 17 bases between them. The CDR3 bases are TGTGCCAGCAGCCTGGGGGGGCCCACTAACTCCTACGAGCAGTACTTC. Translation gives CASSLGGPTNSYEQYF. The variable domain in full, completed from reference TRBV7-2 and TRBJ2-7, reads GAGVSQSPSNKVTEKGKDVELRCDPISGHTALYWYRQSLGQGLEFLIYFQGNSAPDKSGLPSDRFSAERTGGSVSTLTIQRTQQEDSAVYLCASSLGGPTNSYEQYFGPGTRLTVT.

With regard to this clone: At one of its ends the junction is not consistent with the germline gene, which may arise from a read error. The gene calls are TRBV29-1 and TRBJ1-2; D is possibly TRBD1 (6 bases). This CDR3 contains 11 residues. Germline V lookup: CDR1 SQVTM, CDR2 ANQGSEA. The CDR3 region is CSVERGNRLSF. CDR3 bases: TGCAGCGTTGAGAGGGGGAACAGGCTCTCCTTC.

This clone was seen a single time. The chain recombines TRBV6-5 with TRBJ2-6, with 9 bases fitting TRBD2. Per the germline V gene, CDR1 is MNHEY and CDR2 is SVGAGI. The J segment lost 5 bases and the V segment lost 5 bases, leaving 4 bases of the junction unmatched. The CDR3 is made up of 15 amino acids. The CDR3 region is CASSRTSGWANVLTF. DNA of the CDR3: TGTGCCAGCAGTCGTACTAGCGGGTGGGCCAACGTCCTGACTTTC.

A single count supports this clone. The gene calls are TRBV27 and TRBJ2-7, with D unresolved. V lost 2 bases and J lost 3, with 11 bases in between. CDR1 and CDR2 (germline): MNHEY, SMNVEV (reference sequence). The CDR3 contains 14 residues. CDR3 DNA: TGTGCCAGCAGTTTAAAGTCACTTTACTACGAGCAGTACTTC. This gives the protein CASSLKSLYYEQYF.

The chain uses TRBV5-1 and TRBJ2-1, with TRBD2 as a possible D gene (5 bases). This CDR3 is built from 15 residues. V was trimmed by 5 bases and J by 4 bases, leaving 16 bases between them. Germline CDR1 reads SGHRS; CDR2 reads YFSETQ. Written as DNA, the CDR3 is TGCGCCAGCAGGCCCCCGGGGAAAAGGTACAATGAGCAGTTCTTC. Amino acid sequence: CASRPPGKRYNEQFF.

The chain joins TRBV7-2 to TRBJ2-1, with a possible D match to TRBD1 (5 bases). Germline lookup yields CDR1 SGHTA and CDR2 FQGNSA. Trimming left V 4 bases short and J 5 bases short, with 15 bases between. The CDR3 spans 15 residues. CDR3 sequence reads: CASSWGAVGDNEQFF. CDR3 coding DNA: TGTGCCAGCAGCTGGGGCGCGGTTGGGGACAATGAGCAGTTCTTC.

Concerning this clone: The sample has other DNA sequences that encode this CDR3 too. This rearrangement joins TRBV7-3 to TRBJ2-1; 7 bases are a match to TRBD1. V lost 0 bases and J lost 6; bases outside the gene matches: 2. The germline V gene encodes CDR1 SGHTA and CDR2 FQGTGA. This CDR3 has 14 amino acids. CDR3 sequence reads: CASSLTDRSNEQFF. As DNA, the CDR3 is TGTGCCAGCAGCTTAACGGACAGGAGCAATGAGCAGTTCTTC.

The chain couples TRBV28 to TRBJ2-5, with a weak D call TRBD2 (7 bases). Germline V gene lookup returns CDR1 MDHEN and CDR2 SYDVKM. The CDR3 extends over 14 amino acids. Trimming cost V 3 bases and J 7 bases, with 15 bases left between them. The CDR3 here is CASSLAGEQGTQYF. In DNA form, the CDR3 reads TGTGCCAGCAGTTTGGCGGGGGAACAGGGGACCCAGTACTTC.